The clone carrying this T cell receptor (beta chain) was counted only a few times. The template for TCR beta VDJ and CDR3 sequence profiling was genomic DNA. MiXCR, run by TCRdb on the reads, gives a single entry per CDR3 protein. The table includes approximately 180,000 distinct CDR3 sequences, 55% to 65% detected once. The sample originates from a study of CD8+CD57+ T cells in acquired aplastic anemia. Whoever was chosen for sequencing had shown CD8+CD57+ cell expansion by flow cytometry. Germline CDR1 MNHGY, CDR2 SVAAGI. There are 13 residues in the CDR3. The V and J ends lost 6 bases and 8 bases, in that order; junction bases with no gene match: 7.

The sequencing sample was made of sorted CD4+, CD8+, or CD8+CD57+ T cells (not recorded which) from PBMCs. V is TRBV6-9 and J is TRBJ2-1; 7 nucleotides agree with TRBD2. The receptor comes from a human donor with aplastic anemia. The CDR3 DNA follows: TGTGCCAGCAGGACCTCAGGGAGGGATGAGCAGTTCTTC. It codes for CASRTSGRDEQFF.